Shown below are 17 T cell receptor beta chains from a single sample sequenced in a study of T cell repertoires in cytomegalovirus infection. MiXCR, run by TCRdb on the reads, gives a single entry per CDR3 protein. This sample has around 250,000 distinct CDR3 sequences; about 18% occur once, and the top ten carry less than 50%. Sequencing input: CD8+ T cells from PBMCs. The receptors were sampled from a human donor in good health (CMV status not recorded). Some clones in this sample may be carry-over from other donors' samples.

This clonotype was counted ten times or more. The rearrangement uses TRBV12-3 or TRBV12-4 and TRBJ1-1; TRBD1 might be the D (5 bases). V shed 7 bases and J shed 6 bases, with 18 bases lying between them. This CDR3 has 14 residues. Written as DNA, the CDR3 is TGTGCCAGCACCCGGGTTTATGGGACGCCTGAAGCTTTCTTT. Its protein product is CASTRVYGTPEAFF.

This clonotype was seen at least ten times. The chain has TRBV7-9 and TRBJ2-1; TRBD2 might be the D (6 bases). CDR3 length: 17 amino acids. Trimming shortened V by 0 bases and J by 1 base, and 13 bases separated the two germline ends. Germline V gene lookup returns CDR1 SEHNR and CDR2 FQNEAQ (reference sequence). The CDR3 region is CASSLARTLASYNEQFF. CDR3 sequence (DNA): TGTGCCAGCAGCTTAGCGCGTACGCTAGCGTCCTACAATGAGCAGTTCTTC.

This clonotype turned up a few times. The chain uses TRBV6-1 and TRBJ2-7; 11 nucleotides match TRBD1. V lost 2 bases and J lost 3; bases outside the gene matches: 6. Per the germline V gene, CDR1 is MNHNS and CDR2 is SASEGT. This CDR3 region has 16 residues. CDR3 residues: CASSEFDGTGGYEQYF. Here the CDR3 DNA reads TGTGCCAGCAGTGAATTTGACGGGACAGGGGGCTACGAGCAGTACTTC.

In this sample, this clonotype turned up a few times. The chain links TRBV2 to TRBJ2-1; D remains ambiguous. V gave up 7 bases and J gave up 0 bases, with 10 bases separating them. This CDR3 contains 14 residues. The germline CDR1 and CDR2 sequences are SNHLY and FYNNEI. The CDR3: CASMRQYSYNEQFF. In DNA, the CDR3 is TGTGCCAGCATGAGGCAGTACTCCTACAATGAGCAGTTCTTC.

Comments on this clonotype: A read error may produce the germline difference seen at one junction end. The chain recombines TRBV7-2 with TRBJ2-7, with 7 bases that match TRBD1. The V gene's germline CDR1 is SGHTA and CDR2 FQGNSA. This CDR3 is built from 16 residues. CDR3 DNA: TGTGTCAGCAGCAACGCCCCGGGACAGTGGCCCTACGAGCAGTACTTC. This encodes CVSSNAPGQWPYEQYF.

This clonotype was found many times. The chain has TRBV7-8 and TRBJ1-1, with D uncertain. Germline V gives CDR1 SGHVS, CDR2 FQNEAQ. The CDR3 runs to 14 residues. The V end was cut by 5 bases, the J end by 0 bases, with 10 bases between. DNA for the CDR3: TGTGCCAGCAGCCCTACCAGCATGAACACTGAAGCTTTCTTT. This codes for CASSPTSMNTEAFF. The whole variable domain, filled in from reference TRBV7-8 and TRBJ1-1, reads GAGVSQSPRYKVAKRGQDVALRCDPISGHVSLFWYQQALGQGPEFLTYFQNEAQLDKSGLPSDRFFAERPEGSVSTLKIQRTQQEDSAVYLCASSPTSMNTEAFFGQGTRLTVV.

At least ten counts were recorded for this clonotype. This chain connects TRBV6-1 to TRBJ1-4; tentative D call: TRBD1 (5 bases). The V end was cut by 6 bases, the J end by 7 bases, with 21 bases between. Germline V CDR1 and CDR2: MNHNS, SASEGT. The CDR3 covers 16 residues. In DNA form, the CDR3 reads TGTGCCAGCAGCCCCGGGACCTCGATATCGGGTGAAAAACTGTTTTTT. Its translation is CASSPGTSISGEKLFF.

The rearrangement uses TRBV13 and TRBJ2-2; D is unclear. The CDR3 length is 19 residues. The V end lost 0 bases, the J end lost 0 bases, and 17 bases lay between the germline ends. The germline CDR1 and CDR2 sequences are PRHDT and FYEKMQ (reference sequence). The CDR3 here is CASSLGSAAGWANTGELFF. The CDR3 DNA sequence: TGTGCCAGCAGCTTAGGATCGGCCGCCGGGTGGGCGAACACCGGGGAGCTGTTTTTT. The full variable domain, its missing parts supplied by reference TRBV13 and TRBJ2-2, is AAGVIQSPRHLIKEKRETATLKCYPIPRHDTVYWYQQGPGQDPQFLISFYEKMQSDKGSIPDRFSAQQFSDYHSELNMSSLELGDSALYFCASSLGSAAGWANTGELFFGEGSRLTVL.

This clonotype was recorded a few times. The chain combines TRBV6-6 with TRBJ2-7, with no clear D. This CDR3 spans 18 amino acids. Germline V gives CDR1 MNHNY, CDR2 SVGAGI (reference sequence). Trimming removed 2 bases at V and 0 bases at J, with 20 bases between. CDR3: CASSYPRLGQSLSYEQYF. CDR3 coding DNA: TGTGCCAGCAGTTACCCCCGCCTTGGTCAGTCGCTCTCCTACGAGCAGTACTTC.

This clonotype turned up a few times. The CDR3, as DNA: TGTGCCAGCAGCGCGGACCGGGACAGCTTCTACGAGCAGTACTTC. The encoded protein is CASSADRDSFYEQYF. The V call is TRBV5-5, the J call TRBJ2-7, with 7 bases that match TRBD1. The V gene end was trimmed by 4 bases and the J gene end by 3 bases; junction bases not matched to a gene: 10. Germline lookup yields CDR1 SGHKS and CDR2 YYEKEE (reference sequence). CDR3 length equals 15 residues.

Comment on this clonotype: This may be a read error, as it is one base from a much larger clone. The chain couples TRBV28 to TRBJ2-3; D possibly corresponds to TRBD2 (5 bases). This CDR3 has 17 residues. With 2 bases removed from V and 5 bases from J, the gap between germline ends came to 20 bases. CDR1 is MDHEN, CDR2 SYDVKM, per germline. The CDR3 sequence: CASSLPMAAIAGDTQYF. CDR3 sequence (DNA): TGTGCCAGCAGTTTACCGATGGCAGCGATCGCGGGAGATACGCAGTATTTT. Full variable domain (missing parts from reference TRBV28 and TRBJ2-3): DVKVTQSSRYLVKRTGEKVFLECVQDMDHENMFWYRQDPGLGLRLIYFSYDVKMKEKGDIPEGYSVSREKKERFSLILESASTNQTSMYLCASSLPMAAIAGDTQYFGPGTRLTVL.

The chain has TRBV7-4 and TRBJ2-1; D might be TRBD2 (6 bases). The V and J ends lost 2 bases and 3 bases respectively, with 14 bases between them. This CDR3 spans 16 amino acids. Germline-derived CDR1 and CDR2 are SGHVT and SQSDAQ. In DNA form, the CDR3 reads TGTGCCAGCAGCTTAACTTGGGGACTCGACTACAATGAGCAGTTCTTC. Amino acid sequence: CASSLTWGLDYNEQFF.

This clonotype was observed a handful of times. The V gene is TRBV6-5, the J gene TRBJ1-2; 7 nucleotides line up with TRBD1. The V gene end was trimmed by 0 bases and the J gene end by 7 bases; junction bases not matched to a gene: 5. Germline V gene sequence: CDR1 MNHEY, CDR2 SVGAGI. The CDR3 sequence is 14 residues long. DNA for the CDR3: TGTGCCAGCAGTTACTCGACAGGGATTCTTGGCTACACCTTC. It encodes CASSYSTGILGYTF.

The table lists this clonotype with many counts. This chain joins TRBV6-5 and TRBJ1-2; 7 nucleotides agree with TRBD1. In germline, CDR1 is MNHEY, CDR2 SVGAGI. V lost 4 bases and J lost 8; bases outside the gene matches: 7. The CDR3 length is 13 residues. CDR3 protein: CASSSPTGQGYTF. For the CDR3, the DNA is TGTGCCAGCAGTTCCCCGACAGGGCAAGGCTACACCTTC.

In this sample, this clonotype turned up many times. J is TRBJ1-1 and V is TRBV6-1; D not resolved. Per the germline V gene, CDR1 is MNHNS and CDR2 is SASEGT. V was clipped by 0 bases and J by 5 bases, with 13 bases between them. The CDR3 length is 15 residues. CDR3 amino acids: CASSEAGEGGTEAFF. CDR3 DNA: TGTGCCAGCAGTGAAGCTGGGGAGGGAGGTACTGAAGCTTTCTTT.

This clonotype was counted at least ten times. This chain's CDR3 is CASSIVGYAYNEQFF. CDR3 DNA sequence: TGTGCCAGTAGTATAGTTGGTTACGCCTACAATGAGCAGTTCTTC. The J gene is TRBJ2-1, the V gene TRBV19; D remains unclear. The CDR3 consists of 15 residues. Trimming took off 1 base at V and 2 bases at J, with 9 bases between the two ends. Germline V gene sequence: CDR1 LNHDA, CDR2 SQIVND (reference sequence).

The J gene is TRBJ2-5, the V gene TRBV7-9; the D gene is possibly TRBD2 (5 bases). The V end was cut by 5 bases, the J end by 5 bases, with 15 bases between. From germline, CDR1 is SEHNR and CDR2 FQNEAQ (reference sequence). The CDR3 has 14 residues. The CDR3 loop is CASSPRDGGETQYF. CDR3 DNA sequence: TGTGCCAGCAGCCCGAGGGATGGTGGGGAGACCCAGTACTTC.